These 14 T cell receptor beta chains were sequenced from one sample in a study of blood T cell repertoires in COVID-19 (dated by TCRdb to 2020 to 2021). The protocol used for the library was the immunoSEQ multiplex PCR assay. TCRdb provides this immuneACCESS table in a form limited to in-frame rearrangements. Some clones are lacking; in checked studies, under half of them reflect an unresolved V gene, and why the rest are absent is not known. Here the sample has 230,000 or so clones; roughly 80% occur a single time. Around 7.5% of the sample is held by the ten biggest clonotypes. Sequencing input: peripheral blood. The receptor set was obtained from an elderly woman with COVID-19, enrolled during active disease.

The CDR3: CASSTDFRVYGYTF. In DNA, the CDR3 is TGTGCCAGCAGTACTGACTTCAGGGTGTATGGCTACACCTTC. The chain combines TRBV6-5 with TRBJ1-2; D perhaps matches TRBD1 (5 bases). CDR1 and CDR2 (germline): MNHEY, SVGAGI. This CDR3 has 14 residues. Between the trimmed V and J ends, which lost 5 bases and 5 bases, there was a span of 15 bases.

This clone showed up just once. This chain links TRBV5-4 with TRBJ2-7; TRBD2 matches at 7 bases. The CDR3 spans 16 residues. Germline loops: CDR1 SGHNT, CDR2 YYREEE (reference sequence). The V and J ends lost 3 bases and 2 bases, in that order; junction bases with no gene match: 11. This chain's CDR3 is CASSSDGGRATYEQYF. The CDR3 coding sequence is TGTGCCAGCAGCTCGGACGGAGGGAGGGCAACCTACGAGCAGTACTTC.

The CDR3 here is CASSLAAGMLNSPLHF. CDR3 DNA: TGTGCCAGCAGCTTGGCCGCGGGTATGCTTAATTCACCCCTCCACTTT. V and J are TRBV5-4 and TRBJ1-6; D ambiguous. Per the germline V gene, CDR1 is SGHNT and CDR2 is YYREEE (reference sequence). The CDR3 consists of 16 residues. V was clipped by 0 bases and J by 6 bases, with 13 bases between them.

V gene TRBV24-1 combines with J gene TRBJ2-5, with D perhaps matching TRBD1 (5 bases). V lost 3 bases to trimming and J lost 3 bases, with 10 bases between them. Germline assignment: CDR1 KGHDR and CDR2 SFDVKD. The CDR3 totals 14 residues. The CDR3 sequence: CATSDVRQKETQYF. The DNA for the CDR3 is TGTGCCACCAGTGATGTCCGACAGAAAGAGACCCAGTACTTC.

This chain connects TRBV19 to TRBJ2-3; D is unresolved. The CDR3 runs 13 residues. With 2 bases removed from V and 2 bases from J, the gap between germline ends came to 5 bases. Per germline, CDR1 LNHDA and CDR2 SQIVND (reference sequence). CDR3 nucleotide sequence: TGTGCCAGTAGTATAACCTACACAGATACGCAGTATTTT. It encodes CASSITYTDTQYF.

The V and J genes are TRBV5-4 and TRBJ1-2; 8 nucleotides line up with TRBD1. This CDR3 has 15 amino acids. V gave up 1 base and J gave up 2 bases; unmatched junction bases: 4. Per the germline V gene, CDR1 is SGHNT and CDR2 is YYREEE (reference sequence). CDR3 residues: CASSLRAGGNYGYTF. The DNA of the CDR3 is TGTGCCAGCAGCTTGCGGGCAGGGGGCAACTATGGCTACACCTTC.

This chain links TRBV6-5 with TRBJ1-4; weak D call: TRBD1 (5 bases). Per the germline V gene, CDR1 is MNHEY and CDR2 is SVGAGI. The CDR3 is 16 residues long. Trimming removed 2 bases from V and 4 bases from J, with 14 bases in between. The CDR3 sequence: CASSYPWTRFNEKLFF. The CDR3 nucleotides are TGTGCCAGCAGTTACCCCTGGACAAGATTTAATGAAAAACTGTTTTTT.

V is TRBV28 and J is TRBJ1-5, with D perhaps matching TRBD1 (6 bases). Germline CDR1 is MDHEN and CDR2 is SYDVKM. Deletions cut 2 bases from V and 4 bases from J, with 15 bases between. The CDR3 covers 16 residues. The DNA for the CDR3 is TGTGCCAGCAGTTTAACCACCGGACAGCGAAATCAGCCCCAGCATTTT. This sequence encodes CASSLTTGQRNQPQHF.

This chain links TRBV6-2 or TRBV6-3 with TRBJ1-5, with 7 positions matching TRBD1. This CDR3 has 18 amino acids. The germline CDR1 and CDR2 sequences are MNHEY and SVGEGT. With V trimmed by 3 bases and J by 4 bases, 15 bases remained unmatched. The CDR3 spells CASSYPASLRGPNQPQHF. In DNA form, the CDR3 reads TGTGCCAGCAGTTATCCGGCATCCCTGAGGGGGCCAAATCAGCCCCAGCATTTT.

CDR3 sequence (DNA): TGTGCCACCGCCGGGATGCAAGGGGAAAAACTGTTTTTT. This gives the protein CATAGMQGEKLFF. The chain joins TRBV7-9 to TRBJ1-4, with D hard to call. Trimming left V 10 bases short and J 8 bases short, with 17 bases between. CDR3 length: 13 amino acids. Germline CDR1 SEHNR, CDR2 FQNEAQ (reference sequence).

V and J are TRBV3-1 (or the pseudogene TRBV3-2) and TRBJ1-2; D is unclear. Trimming stripped 0 bases from V and 4 bases from J, with 12 bases between. Germline CDR1 is LGHDT and CDR2 is YNNKEL (reference sequence). This CDR3 is built from 15 residues. The CDR3 DNA reads TGTGCCAGCAGCCAAGATGCCGGTACCGGCTATGGCTACACCTTC. Translation: CASSQDAGTGYGYTF.

This clone appeared a few times. The rearrangement joins TRBV29-1 to TRBJ1-2, with D uncertain. This CDR3 region has 12 residues. Germline values: CDR1 SQVTM, CDR2 ANQGSEA. V lost 5 bases to trimming and J lost 1 base, with 8 bases between them. The CDR3 DNA follows: TGCAGCGTTTACTACGTTAACTATGGCTACACCTTC. Translated: CSVYYVNYGYTF.

The rearrangement links TRBV28 to TRBJ1-2; 8 positions agree with TRBD1. The germline V gene encodes CDR1 MDHEN and CDR2 SYDVKM. CDR3 length: 13 amino acids. Unmatched junction bases numbered 6, after V lost 5 bases and J lost 7 bases. For the CDR3, the DNA is TGTGCCAGCAGTACGACAGGGGTGGGTGGCTACACCTTC. It is translated as CASSTTGVGGYTF.

This sequence joins TRBV7-9 and TRBJ2-6, with D tentatively TRBD1 (6 bases). Germline CDR1 is SEHNR and CDR2 is FQNEAQ (reference sequence). Trimming took 6 bases from V and 3 from J, leaving 15 bases between them. This CDR3 has 16 amino acids. As DNA, the CDR3 is TGTGCCAGCAGACGATGGACAGTAATTGGGGCCAACGTCCTGACTTTC. Residues: CASRRWTVIGANVLTF.